This T cell receptor (beta chain) was found in a study of OX40 agonist ivuxolimab in advanced cancers. General notes on the study: Ivuxolimab was an agonistic, fully human IgG2 monoclonal antibody directed against OX40 (CD134), a costimulatory receptor. Intravenous ivuxolimab was administered to patients every 2 weeks at six dose levels: 0.01, 0.1, 0.3, 1.5, 3 and 10 mg/kg. The paper reports the monotherapy dose-escalation portion (N of about 50 patients) of the phase I ivuxolimab trial. A male proportion of around 80% and a mean age of approximately 55 years, ranging from 23 to 79, were recorded for the dose-escalation cohort. Of the approximately 54 patients in dose escalation, some 20 had hepatocellular carcinoma, roughly 15 had melanoma, 9 had renal cell carcinoma and 9 had head and neck cancer. Prior anti-PD-1, anti-PD-L1 or anti-CTLA-4 therapy was permitted, and less than 45% of dose-escalation patients had received checkpoint inhibitors. Partial responses occurred in three dose-escalation patients, of whom one had hepatocellular carcinoma and two had cutaneous melanoma. The point of sequencing TCRbeta in the periphery was to test whether ivuxolimab changed TCR sequence diversity and drove clonal T-cell expansion.

The germline V end is reduced by 5 bases and the J end by 3 bases; junction bases left unmatched: 7. As encoded in the germline V gene (reference sequence), CDR1 is MNHEY while CDR2 is SMNVEV. Taken from cysteine to phenylalanine, the CDR3 has 15 residues. Only the CDR3 region is kept as DNA, spanning 45 bases read in frame from base 1. The paper as a whole reports these results and caveats: After ivuxolimab, CD8+ T cells had more expanded clones than CD4+ T cells on average. Antigen specificity was not determined for the clonally expanded peripheral T cells. Clonal expansion of both CD4+ and CD8+ blood T cells was observed from baseline to week 6 at doses 0.1 to 3.0 mg/kg. In the 0.1-3.0 mg/kg groups, partial responders had among the lowest normalized peripheral clonal expansion, particularly in CD8+ T cells. Low levels of normalized T-cell clonal expansion were also shown by some nonresponding patients.

The trial excluded patients who had a history of autoimmune disease or were on systemic immunosuppression. Peripheral blood for TCR sequencing was drawn from every dose cohort at baseline, at cycle 4 day 1 and at cycle 7 day 1. Samples came from an open-label, multicenter, first-in-human phase I dose-escalation trial of ivuxolimab. Adults with locally advanced or metastatic head and neck squamous cell, hepatocellular, melanoma or renal cell carcinoma were enrolled in the trial. CD4+ and CD8+ T cells were sorted separately from peripheral blood before TCR sequencing. Genomic DNA was extracted from sorted cells for sequencing of the TCRbeta CDR3 region. The immunoSEQ Assay was used to sequence the TCRbeta CDR3 regions. This is the immuneACCESS table as TCRdb keeps it, with only in-frame sequences that have V and J called. A part of the clones is gone; compared with another copy, unresolved V genes explain less than half, and the rest is unexplained. Counted in this sample were some 57,000 clones; 92% of them appeared once. The ten largest clones capture around 25% of the sample.

As concerns this clone: Its cognate antigen has yet to be identified. No base-level quality is on record; no much larger clone is a single base apart.

The input for sequencing was CD4+ or CD8+ T cells sorted from blood, taken in a trial of the OX40 agonist ivuxolimab. Rearrangement joined TRBV27 to TRBJ2-1, and 7 bases in between align with TRBD2. The sequence was obtained from an adult with an advanced solid tumor such as melanoma, head and neck, liver or kidney cancer. The DNA is TGTGCCAGCAGTCCCCGGACTAGTAACTACAATGAGCAGTTCTTC. Its product reads: CASSPRTSNYNEQFF.